The 24 T cell receptor beta chains below all came from one sample that was sequenced in a study of T-cell memory formation after mild COVID-19 (dated by TCRdb to the early 2020s). Library preparation used 5' RACE. Sequencing used an Illumina NovaSeq 6000. The public reads were quality trimmed at Q25 with fastp and then assembled into clones with MiXCR by TCRdb, keeping productive beta chains. Here each entry gathers all rows of one CDR3 protein and keeps the most common genes and DNA. This sample holds roughly 51,000 distinct CDR3 sequences; about 7% were observed only once. The ten largest account for approximately 1.5% of the sample. The sequenced sample was PBMCs or a T cell subset sorted from them (not recorded which). The receptors shown here come from a man younger than 30 who had mild COVID-19 (a few samples of this study predate the infection). The sample titles of this study are shuffled in the database, so cell type and time point are left out; the donor was told from shared clones.

This clonotype was counted many times. The V gene is TRBV4-1, the J gene TRBJ2-3, with no clear D. Germline V lookup: CDR1 MGHRA, CDR2 YSYEKL. This CDR3 comprises 16 residues. Trimming shortened V by 1 base and J by 4 bases, and 15 bases separated the two germline ends. CDR3 residues: CASSQGYQPRADTQYF. CDR3 nucleotides: TGCGCCAGCAGCCAAGGTTATCAGCCAAGGGCAGATACGCAGTATTTT.

This clonotype was detected a few times. The rearrangement links TRBV10-3 to TRBJ2-2, with a tentative D call TRBD1 (6 bases). Germline CDR1 is ENHRY and CDR2 is SYGVKD. The V and J ends lost 6 bases and 5 bases respectively, with 10 bases between them. The CDR3 loop spans 13 amino acids. The CDR3 loop reads CAIRVTGTGELFF. In DNA, the CDR3 is TGTGCCATCAGAGTAACAGGGACCGGGGAGCTGTTTTTT.

This clonotype has only a few counts. The chain carries TRBV18 and TRBJ2-7; D may be TRBD2 (6 bases). The CDR3 sequence is 13 residues long. In germline, CDR1 is KGHSH, CDR2 LQKENI. V lost 3 bases, J lost 7 bases, and 13 bases lay in between. CDR3 nucleotide sequence: TGTGCCAGCTCACCTGGTCCTGGGAGGGAGCAGTACGTC. Translation: CASSPGPGREQYV.

The CDR3 sequence is CASSFSSDEKLFF. In DNA form, the CDR3 reads TGTGCCAGCAGTTTTTCGAGTGATGAAAAACTGTTTTTT. This chain links TRBV12-3 or TRBV12-4 with TRBJ1-4; D is uncertain. The CDR3 totals 13 residues. Trimming removed 3 bases at V and 6 bases at J, with 8 bases between.

This clonotype has more than one count but fewer than ten. The rearrangement uses TRBV7-8 and TRBJ1-5; maybe TRBD1 (6 bases). The length of the CDR3 is 16 residues. The germline V and J ends were trimmed by 4 bases and 2 bases, with 15 bases remaining between them. The germline V gene has CDR1 SGHVS and CDR2 FQNEAQ. The CDR3: CASSSRGAQGNQPQHF. In nucleotides, the CDR3 is TGTGCCAGCAGCTCCCGGGGGGCTCAGGGCAATCAGCCCCAGCATTTT.

This clonotype occurred a few times. The rearrangement joins TRBV11-2 to TRBJ2-4, with D perhaps assigned TRBD1 or TRBD2 (6 bases each). Trimming took off 1 base at V and 3 bases at J, with 10 bases between the two ends. CDR1 and CDR2 (germline): SGHAT, FQNNGV. This CDR3 region has 15 residues. The CDR3 sequence: CASSLGGALKNIQYF. The CDR3 DNA follows: TGTGCCAGCAGCTTAGGGGGGGCACTCAAAAACATTCAGTACTTC.

This clonotype has more than one count but fewer than ten. The chain carries TRBV6-5 and TRBJ1-1; a weak D match, TRBD1 (6 bases). The germline V and J ends were trimmed by 2 bases and 1 base, with 14 bases remaining between them. CDR1 and CDR2 from the germline V gene are MNHEY and SVGAGI. The CDR3 covers 16 residues. For the CDR3, the DNA is TGTGCCAGCAGTTACGACGGGGGGCGGAGGAACACTGAAGCTTTCTTT. Translation gives CASSYDGGRRNTEAFF.

This clonotype was counted ten times or more. The chain links TRBV5-1 to TRBJ2-3, with no clear D. Germline values: CDR1 SGHRS, CDR2 YFSETQ. This CDR3 has 13 amino acids. Between the trimmed V and J ends, which lost 0 bases and 5 bases, there was a span of 7 bases. The CDR3 protein is CASSLDWEDTQYF. In DNA form, the CDR3 reads TGCGCCAGCAGCTTGGACTGGGAAGATACGCAGTATTTT.

This clonotype was counted at least ten times. The rearrangement links TRBV5-4 to TRBJ2-5; maybe TRBD1 (6 bases). V was pared by 3 bases and J by 5 bases, with 14 bases between. This CDR3 is 14 amino acids long. Germline V lookup: CDR1 SGHNT, CDR2 YYREEE (reference sequence). CDR3 sequence (DNA): TGTGCCAGCAGCTCAAAACAGGGTGGTGAGACCCAGTACTTC. Protein product: CASSSKQGGETQYF.

This clonotype was recorded at least ten times. The chain employs TRBV25-1 and TRBJ2-5, with 8 bases lining up with TRBD1. There are 15 residues in the CDR3. V lost 1 base to trimming and J lost 4 bases; unmatched junction nucleotides: 5. CDR1 is MGHDK, CDR2 SYGVNS, per germline. The CDR3 sequence: CASSESQGAGETQYF. CDR3 sequence (DNA): TGTGCCAGCAGTGAATCCCAGGGGGCCGGAGAGACCCAGTACTTC.

This clonotype has at least ten counts. The rearrangement uses TRBV24-1 and TRBJ2-4, with 7 nucleotides matching TRBD1. Germline V gene sequence: CDR1 KGHDR, CDR2 SFDVKD. The CDR3 consists of 12 residues. Trimming took 4 bases from V and 10 from J; bases not matched to a gene: 3. The CDR3 bases are TGTGCCACCAGTGAGAGCAGGGGGATTCAGTACTTC. Its translation: CATSESRGIQYF.

The rearrangement uses TRBV7-9 and TRBJ2-5; the match to TRBD1 covers 7 bases. The germline CDR1 and CDR2 sequences are SEHNR and FQNEAQ (reference sequence). Losses at the gene ends were 1 base for V and 2 bases for J; bases not matched to a gene: 10. The CDR3 has 17 amino acids. DNA of the CDR3: TGTGCCAGCAGCTTAGAAAGACGACAGGGCTCACAAGAGACCCAGTACTTC. Translating it yields CASSLERRQGSQETQYF.

This clonotype appeared a few times. The rearrangement links TRBV28 to TRBJ2-5, with D perhaps matching TRBD2 (6 bases). The CDR3 is 14 amino acids. The germline gives CDR1 MDHEN, CDR2 SYDVKM. Trimming removed 4 bases from V and 1 base from J, with 10 bases in between. CDR3 DNA: TGTGCCAGCAGTTCGGGAGACACCCAAGAGACCCAGTACTTC. Translated: CASSSGDTQETQYF.

The genes are TRBV12-5 and TRBJ1-5, with D possibly being TRBD1 (5 bases). The CDR3 is made up of 14 amino acids. Trimming pared 6 bases from V and 3 bases from J, leaving 12 bases between. Germline-derived CDR1 and CDR2 are LGHNT and FRNRAP. CDR3 nucleotide sequence: TGTGCTAGTGGCCTAGGGGAAGCCAATCAGCCCCAGCATTTT. This translates into CASGLGEANQPQHF. The full variable domain, rest sourced from reference TRBV12-5 and TRBJ1-5, is DARVTQTPRHKVTEMGQEVTMRCQPILGHNTVFWYRQTMMQGLELLAYFRNRAPLDDSGMPKDRFSAEMPDATLATLKIQPSEPRDSAVYFCASGLGEANQPQHFGDGTRLSIL.

This clonotype was counted between two and nine times. The chain couples TRBV12-3 or TRBV12-4 to TRBJ1-2; weak D call: TRBD1 (6 bases). The CDR3 has 13 amino acids. The V gene lost 6 bases and the J gene lost 4 bases, with 12 bases spanning the gap. The CDR3: CASSHDRIYGYTF. CDR3 DNA: TGTGCCAGCAGCCATGACAGGATCTATGGCTACACCTTC.

This clonotype was counted a few times. This chain connects TRBV20-1 to TRBJ2-1; 8 nucleotides line up with TRBD2. After removal of 4 bases from V and 0 bases from J, the junction contained 5 bases not matched to a gene. The CDR3 length is 15 residues. Germline V gene sequence: CDR1 DFQATT, CDR2 SNEGSKA (reference sequence). This CDR3 reads CSATPLAGSYNEQFF. The CDR3 DNA follows: TGCAGTGCTACCCCCCTAGCGGGCTCCTACAATGAGCAGTTCTTC.

This clonotype occurred many times. The CDR3 DNA follows: TGCGCCAGCAGCTCTTCCGGGACAGGGGGCGAAAAACTGTTTTTT. Translation gives CASSSSGTGGEKLFF. This chain uses TRBV5-1 with TRBJ1-4; 12 nucleotides match TRBD1. Losses at the gene ends were 3 bases for V and 8 bases for J; bases not matched to a gene: 5. The germline V gene encodes CDR1 SGHRS and CDR2 YFSETQ. The CDR3 runs 15 residues.

In its sample, this clonotype was seen many times. The chain links TRBV28 to TRBJ2-3; D unclear. Germline V gene lookup returns CDR1 MDHEN and CDR2 SYDVKM. With 1 base removed from V and 5 bases from J, the gap between germline ends came to 4 bases. The CDR3 loop spans 12 amino acids. The CDR3 DNA is TGTGCCAGCAGTTTATTCCAAGATACGCAGTATTTT. It codes for CASSLFQDTQYF.

A few counts support this clonotype. V gene TRBV7-2 combines with J gene TRBJ2-3; a weak D match, TRBD2 (5 bases). This CDR3 is built from 15 residues. Per germline, CDR1 SGHTA and CDR2 FQGNSA. The V end was cut by 4 bases, the J end by 6 bases, with 17 bases between. The CDR3: CASSSDSRVSDTQYF. CDR3 DNA sequence: TGTGCCAGCAGCTCGGACTCTAGGGTATCCGATACGCAGTATTTT.

The chain links TRBV5-1 to TRBJ2-7; D tentatively reads TRBD1 or TRBD2 (5 bases each). The germline V gene encodes CDR1 SGHRS and CDR2 YFSETQ. The CDR3 is 15 amino acids. V gave up 4 bases and J gave up 2 bases, with 16 bases separating them. CDR3 sequence (DNA): TGCGCCAGCAGCCCGAGGGACGGTTCAACCTACGAGCAGTACTTC. Its translation: CASSPRDGSTYEQYF.

V is TRBV12-3 or TRBV12-4 and J is TRBJ2-5; D not resolved. Trimming took 1 base from V and 7 from J, leaving 13 bases between them. The CDR3 covers 14 residues. CDR3 region: CASSLGQTSGTQYF. CDR3 coding DNA: TGTGCCAGCAGTTTAGGGCAGACCTCTGGGACCCAGTACTTC.

In this sample, this clonotype turned up a few times. V is TRBV20-1 and J is TRBJ1-2; TRBD1 might be the D (6 bases). The CDR3 extends over 13 amino acids. V was pared by 6 bases and J by 8 bases, with 19 bases between. Germline V gives CDR1 DFQATT, CDR2 SNEGSKA (reference sequence). In DNA form, the CDR3 reads TGCAGTGCGACGACCCCAACAGGGAAGGGCTACACCTTC. Translation: CSATTPTGKGYTF.

This clonotype was detected only a few times. The V and J genes are TRBV5-1 and TRBJ1-4, with 8 bases identical to TRBD1. The CDR3 spans 15 residues. V trimming: 2 bases; J trimming: 8 bases; junction bases outside the gene matches: 8. Germline V gene lookup returns CDR1 SGHRS and CDR2 YFSETQ. CDR3: CASSLQGELGEKLFF. The CDR3 DNA sequence: TGCGCCAGCAGCTTACAGGGGGAGTTAGGAGAAAAACTGTTTTTT.

The chain carries TRBV5-1 and TRBJ1-1; 9 nucleotides line up with TRBD1. The germline V gene has CDR1 SGHRS and CDR2 YFSETQ. This CDR3 is built from 15 residues. V was clipped by 4 bases and J by 1 base; unmatched bases: 5. The CDR3 here is CASSEGQGGNTEAFF. CDR3 DNA: TGCGCCAGCAGCGAGGGACAGGGAGGGAACACTGAAGCTTTCTTT.